This T cell receptor (beta chain) was recovered during a study of blood T cells in healthy people across ages. About the research overall: About one barcoded beta molecule was captured per two T cells (by template switching). Study-level findings and limits: In older individuals, TCR beta diversity per million T cells was lower, falling roughly linearly with age.

Of note for this clonotype: Its target is unknown. A much larger clone lies one base from this, so it may be a read error.

The use of a sample-barcoded 5' primer and a J-beta primer mix characterized a second PCR of roughly 7 to 11 cycles. One entry per CDR3 protein results from TCRdb running MiXCR on the 5' RACE reads. The data contain 580,000 or so distinct CDR3 sequences, roughly 43% of them seen just once; the ten biggest clones take up around 25%. The TCR comes from an elderly man in good health. Sample: blood.

The CDR3 here is CASGHRNRGHYEQYF. In nucleotides, the CDR3 is TGTGCCAGCGGCCACCGGAACAGGGGGCATTACGAGCAGTACTTC. The gene calls are TRBV7-9 and TRBJ2-7; 9 positions agree with TRBD1. The germline gives CDR1 SEHNR, CDR2 FQNEAQ (reference sequence). Trimming took 8 bases from V and 4 from J; bases not matched to a gene: 12. The CDR3 runs to 15 residues.